This entry describes one T cell receptor beta chain. Its antigen is still unknown. It has no much larger one-base neighbor in the sample; base qualities were not kept. TCR CDR3 regions were amplified from genomic DNA by multiplex PCR using the deep immunoSEQ assay. For each cell subset, the extracted genomic DNA was distributed evenly across all wells of several immunoSEQ 96-well plates, and each plate served as one replicate. Each replicate PCR for unsorted PBMC received roughly 290 ng genomic DNA, equal to tens of thousands of T cell genomes. Ten immunoSEQ deep assay plates were used to sequence the unsorted PBMC genomic DNA. The purified libraries were quantified using a Qubit 3.0 fluorometer, sized with a Bioanalyzer 2100, and then quantified again using the KAPA Library Quantification kit. Each immunoSEQ 96-well plate was sequenced on its own single-read 150-cycle Illumina NextSeq 550 flow cell. As for the authors' bioinformatics: Because only junctional sequences without quality scores were contained in the immunoSEQ output, filtering matching that applied to full-length reads could not be performed. Sequences were annotated with PyIR, a Python wrapper for IgBLAST v1.9, and V/J genes and CDR3 were assigned using IMGT germline references. Reads were removed for weak V/J assignments (E-value above 1e-6), missing CDR3, stop codons, out-of-frame junctions, or ambiguous translated residues. V3J clonotypes were defined by identical inferred V gene, J gene, and CDR3 amino acid sequence. To compute the percentage overlap between repertoires, the number of shared unique clonotypes was divided by the size of the smaller repertoire. RTK rarefaction, the Chao1 estimator, and Recon v2.1 estimates of unobserved clonotypes were used to assess repertoire richness. The immuneACCESS repertoire file appears here via TCRdb, limited to in-frame rearrangements. These files lack a portion of the clones; in checked studies, under half of the deficit traces to unresolved V genes, and the cause of the others is not known. D and trimming were read from the DNA, whereas the V and J calls and clone size are those reported in that table. The sample has about 480,000 clones on record, around 79% of them singletons. The ten biggest clones cover 9.5% to 15% of the sample.

This sample was included in a study of shared clonotypes between healthy human individuals (dated by TCRdb to 2019 to 2021). Turning to the overall study: A couple of women and three men aged 18 to 49 years were included in the cohort. Blood TCR repertoires of a handful of healthy adults were deeply sequenced to estimate repertoire size and the extent of clonotype sharing between individuals. To increase sequencing depth and limit assay-specific biases, different laboratories used diverse techniques to prepare libraries and sequence TCR repertoires. Leukapheresis yielded between about 0.94 and 9 billion PBMCs per donor.

Healthy HIV-negative adults with no recently reported acute infections or vaccinations were included as donors. Every donor was a Caucasian adult living in Nashville, Tennessee, USA. For unsorted samples, tens of millions of PBMCs were counted and genomic DNA was extracted with the QIAamp DNA Blood Mini kit. After blood collection by leukapheresis, PBMCs were isolated using Ficoll-Histopaque density gradient centrifugation and then cryopreserved in the vapor phase of liquid nitrogen. The CDR3 sequence holds 13 residues, the cysteine and phenylalanine included. Only the CDR3 part of the read is kept: 39 bases, read in frame from the first base. Sequences SNHLY (CDR1) and FYNNEI (CDR2) are obtained from the germline V gene. The trim is 9 bases for V and 7 bases for J, with a gap of 17 bases between the germline ends. General study outcomes and caveats: Based on pairwise subsampling, the degree of clonotype sharing among donors was expected to be affected by sequencing depth. Because the study included a small number of donors, the genetic and exposure-history diversity represented was limited. Sampling was limited to blood, and TCR repertoires in tissue likely differ from TCR repertoires in blood.

The sample comprised PBMCs. The sequence derives from a middle-aged woman in good health. Some clones in this sample may be carry-over from other donors' samples. The chain is assembled from TRBV2 and TRBJ2-3; the D gene is tentatively TRBD1 or TRBD2, each matching 5 bases. The CDR3 protein is CASHSFGGNTQYF. The DNA sequence is as follows: TGTGCCAGTCATTCCTTTGGGGGAAATACGCAGTATTTT.